This T cell receptor (beta chain) derives from a study of technical replicates of blood from several donors (dated by TCRdb to about 2017). A note on this clone: The antigen this receptor binds is unknown. The input lacks base qualities; no much larger clone sits a single base away.

The library was obtained by the immunoSEQ multiplex PCR assay. TCRdb mirrors the immuneACCESS table, restricted to in-frame sequences. Some clones are absent from its copies; in checked studies, under half trace to an unresolved V gene, and the reason for the others is unknown. The sample records about 69,000 clones, approximately 88% of which are singletons. About 4.5% of the sample is taken by the ten largest. Sequencing was carried out using PBMCs. This TCR came from a human donor in good health. Some clones in this sample may be carry-over from other donors' samples.

This receptor has the CDR3 CASSPRAGDGSYEQYF. The nucleotide sequence is TGTGCCAGCTCACCACGTGCGGGGGACGGGTCCTACGAGCAGTACTTC. The chain was built from TRBV18 and TRBJ2-7; 7 central nucleotides agree with TRBD2. The CDR3 goes from the cysteine to the phenylalanine over 16 residues. Only CDR3 DNA is held: 48 bases, read in frame from base 1. In the germline V gene, CDR1 corresponds to KGHSH and CDR2 to LQKENI. V is pruned by 1 base and J by 1 base, leaving 7 bases of the junction without a gene match.